This is a list of T cell receptor beta chains from one sample in a study of T cells in Graves' hyperthyroidism and ophthalmopathy. TCRdb processed the multiplex PCR reads anew with MiXCR; each CDR3 protein has one entry. The data contain about 200,000 distinct CDR3 sequences, around 17% of them singletons. The specimen was blood. Receptors originate from a woman between 50 and 59 years old with Graves' hyperthyroidism. CDR3s include the opening cysteine and the closing phenylalanine or tryptophan. D genes are given only for firm matches. Only part of the rows carry a size: once, few, many, or a class if the clone is expanded.

D: NA; J: TRBJ2-6; V: TRBV29-1; size: many; CDR3: CSVGLGPSSGANVLTF; DNA: TGCAGCGTTGGATTAGGACCGAGCTCTGGGGCCAACGTCCTGACTTTC
D: NA; J: TRBJ2-4; V: TRBV7-2; size: many; CDR3: CASSSMGSGAKNIQYF; DNA: TGTGCCAGCAGCTCCATGGGGTCAGGGGCTAAAAACATTCAGTACTTC
D: NA; J: TRBJ1-6; V: TRBV3-1; size: NA; CDR3: CASSQDTMAPYNSPLHF; DNA: TGTGCCAGCAGCCAAGATACGATGGCACCCTATAATTCACCCCTCCACTTT
D: TRBD2; J: TRBJ2-3; V: TRBV27; size: many; CDR3: CASSFGRESADTQYF; DNA: TGTGCCAGCAGTTTTGGGCGGGAGTCGGCAGATACGCAGTATTTT
D: TRBD1; J: TRBJ1-2; V: TRBV6-1; size: many; CDR3: CASSGASGQGANYGYTF; DNA: TGTGCCAGCAGTGGAGCATCGGGACAGGGGGCGAACTATGGCTACACCTTC
D: NA; J: TRBJ1-5; V: TRBV6-1; size: many; CDR3: CASQTVRNQPQHF; DNA: TGTGCCAGCCAAACCGTGAGGAATCAGCCCCAGCATTTT
D: NA; J: TRBJ2-1; V: TRBV5-1; size: many; CDR3: CASSSDRPSYNEQFF; DNA: TGCGCCAGCAGCTCAGACAGGCCTTCCTACAATGAGCAGTTCTTC
D: NA; J: TRBJ2-1; V: TRBV19; size: NA; CDR3: CASSASARRTYNEQFF; DNA: TGTGCCAGTAGTGCCTCCGCCCGAAGGACTTACAATGAGCAGTTCTTC
D: TRBD2; J: TRBJ2-7; V: TRBV6-1; size: NA; CDR3: CASSNGLAETYEQYF; DNA: TGTGCCAGCAGTAATGGACTAGCGGAAACCTACGAGCAGTACTTC
D: NA; J: TRBJ2-1; V: TRBV20-1; size: many; CDR3: CSARDLSLGNEQFF; DNA: TGCAGTGCTAGAGATTTGAGTCTTGGCAATGAGCAGTTCTTC
D: NA; J: TRBJ2-5; V: TRBV28; size: many; CDR3: CASSLTRQRETQYF; DNA: TGTGCCAGCAGTTTAACCCGCCAGCGAGAGACCCAGTACTTC
D: NA; J: TRBJ2-1; V: TRBV29-1; size: few; CDR3: CSVAVGVPYNEQFF; DNA: TGCAGCGTGGCGGTGGGGGTGCCCTACAATGAGCAGTTCTTC
D: TRBD1; J: TRBJ2-1; V: TRBV2; size: many; CDR3: CASSVDRGPLGEQFF; DNA: TGTGCCAGCAGTGTGGACAGGGGGCCTCTCGGGGAGCAGTTCTTC
D: NA; J: TRBJ1-1; V: TRBV3-1; size: many; CDR3: CASSLNRALHTEAFF; DNA: TGTGCCAGCAGCCTAAACAGGGCCCTTCACACTGAAGCTTTCTTT
D: NA; J: TRBJ1-1; V: TRBV30; size: many; CDR3: CAWCPWGNTEAFF; DNA: TGTGCCTGGTGCCCGTGGGGGAACACTGAAGCTTTCTTT
D: TRBD1; J: TRBJ2-7; V: TRBV28; size: NA; CDR3: CASSPLTGGEYEQYF; DNA: TGTGCCAGCAGTCCACTTACAGGGGGCGAGTACGAGCAGTACTTC
D: NA; J: TRBJ1-5; V: TRBV6-1; size: many; CDR3: CASSEAQPQHF; DNA: TGTGCCAGCAGTGAAGCTCAGCCCCAGCATTTT